This T cell receptor (beta chain) was recovered during a study of OX40 agonist ivuxolimab in advanced cancers. From germline, CDR1 is LGHNA and CDR2 YNFKEQ. Between the trimmed V and J ends, which lost 3 bases and 2 bases, there was a span of 14 bases. The CDR3 spans 15 residues. Some clones are missing from TCRdb's copy, which holds only in-frame ones; the method was immunoSEQ multiplex PCR. The sample has more than 65,000 clones, roughly nine tenths seen once. The sequencing here drew on CD4+ or CD8+ T cells sorted from blood, taken in a trial of the OX40 agonist ivuxolimab. The gene calls are TRBV4-2 and TRBJ2-7; no clear D. The sequence came from an adult with an advanced solid tumor such as melanoma, head and neck, liver or kidney cancer. The CDR3 coding sequence is TGTGCCAGCAGCCAGGGTCAAGGTTCCCCCTACGAGCAGTACTTC. Translation gives CASSQGQGSPYEQYF.